This T cell receptor (beta chain) originates from a study of blood T cell repertoires in COVID-19. Study overall: The samples span acute and convalescent COVID-19 from the United States, Italy and Spain. In each case, the material was cDNA or gDNA derived from T cells, B-cell-depleted T cells, or PBMCs.

This clone is a singleton in its sample. A read error may account for a junction end that differs from germline. Per the authors' pipeline: Quantification of nucleated cells was approximated via reference gene primer amplification. Clones were sequenced by immunoSEQ multiplex PCR, and TCRdb holds only the in-frame ones, with some missing. V and J calls and clone size are copied from that table; D and trimming were computed from the DNA. The sample gives almost 55,000 clones, around 87% of which show up once; approximately 7.8% is in the top ten. Germline V gives CDR1 SGHVS, CDR2 FQNEAQ. The CDR3 covers 14 residues.

This clonotype was obtained from a middle-aged man with active COVID-19. The material sequenced was peripheral blood. The chain joins TRBV7-8 to TRBJ2-7, with a tentative D call TRBD2 (6 bases). For the CDR3, the DNA is TGTGCAAGCAGCTTAGGTGCGGGAATTTACGAGCAGTACTTC. This encodes CASSLGAGIYEQYF.